The 23 T cell receptor beta chains presented below share a single source sample, sequenced in a study of a mutant IDH1 vaccine in newly diagnosed glioma. These receptors have no identified antigens. Clones were sequenced by immunoSEQ multiplex PCR, and TCRdb holds only the in-frame ones, with some missing. Of tens of thousands of clones listed, less than 80% are singletons. Time point noted: week 35, safety follow-up. Mutant IDH1 20-mer peptide, at 300 ug, made up each vaccine dose, with topical imiquimod. The specimen comprised PBMCs, sampled from a glioma patient whose treatment included an IDH1 peptide vaccine. Every receptor here comes from a man aged 40-49 years with glioma.

The chain uses TRBV10-3 and TRBJ2-3, with D possibly being TRBD2 (6 bases). Germline V gene data show CDR1 as ENHRY and CDR2 as SYGVKD. V shed 10 bases and J shed 4 bases, with 18 bases lying between them. This CDR3 contains 14 residues. The CDR3 loop is CATSRGGRSDTQYF. In DNA form, the CDR3 reads TGTGCCACATCAAGGGGTGGGAGGTCAGATACGCAGTATTTT.

This clone occurred once. As DNA, the CDR3 is TGTGCCAGTACCCCGGGGCCGAACACCGGGGAGCTGTTTTTT. Translating gives CASTPGPNTGELFF. The J gene is TRBJ2-2, the V gene TRBV19; D is perhaps TRBD1 or TRBD2 (5 bases each). This CDR3 comprises 14 residues. With 7 bases removed from V and 0 bases from J, the gap between germline ends came to 9 bases. CDR1 is LNHDA and CDR2 is SQIVND in the germline V gene (reference sequence). Full variable domain (rest looked up from reference TRBV19 and TRBJ2-2): DGGITQSPKYLFRKEGQNVTLSCEQNLNHDAMYWYRQDPGQGLRLIYYSQIVNDFQKGDIAEGYSVSREKKESFPLTVTSAQKNPTAFYLCASTPGPNTGELFFGEGSRLTVL.

This chain links TRBV27 with TRBJ1-1, with D perhaps matching TRBD1 (6 bases). Germline loops: CDR1 MNHEY, CDR2 SMNVEV (reference sequence). Trimming took 5 bases from V and 2 from J, leaving 9 bases between them. The CDR3 extends over 13 amino acids. The CDR3 sequence is CASSPQGNTEAFF. The CDR3 coding sequence is TGTGCCAGCAGTCCACAGGGAAACACTGAAGCTTTCTTT.

J is TRBJ2-2 and V is TRBV7-8, with D perhaps matching TRBD1 (6 bases). V was shortened by 1 base and J by 1 base, with 10 bases between the two germline ends. The CDR3 spans 16 residues. The germline V gene has CDR1 SGHVS and CDR2 FQNEAQ. CDR3 sequence reads: CASSLGQAMNTGELFF. In nucleotides, the CDR3 is TGTGCCAGCAGCTTAGGACAGGCAATGAACACCGGGGAGCTGTTTTTT.

The CDR3 region is CASRLDYSTDTQYF. CDR3 sequence (DNA): TGTGCCAGCAGACTGGACTACTCCACAGATACGCAGTATTTT. V gene TRBV5-8 combines with J gene TRBJ2-3; D perhaps matches TRBD2 (6 bases). There are 14 residues in the CDR3. Deletions cut 5 bases from V and 2 bases from J, with 12 bases between. Germline loops: CDR1 SGHTS, CDR2 YDEGEE. The full variable domain, completed using reference TRBV5-8 and TRBJ2-3, is EAGVTQSPTHLIKTRGQQATLRCSPISGHTSVYWYQQALGLGLQFLLWYDEGEERNRGNFPPRFSGRQFPNYSSELNVNALELEDSALYLCASRLDYSTDTQYFGPGTRLTVL.

The gene calls are TRBV27 and TRBJ2-1; perhaps TRBD1 as D (7 bases). The V end lost 5 bases, the J end lost 7 bases, and 18 bases lay between the germline ends. This CDR3 contains 15 residues. Germline V gene lookup returns CDR1 MNHEY and CDR2 SMNVEV (reference sequence). CDR3 in amino acids: CASSTNQGGWNEQFF. The DNA of the CDR3 is TGTGCCAGCAGTACCAACCAGGGGGGCTGGAATGAGCAGTTCTTC.

The gene calls are TRBV11-2 and TRBJ2-2; 7 positions match TRBD1. Germline lookup yields CDR1 SGHAT and CDR2 FQNNGV. The V and J ends lost 10 bases and 2 bases, in that order; junction bases with no gene match: 7. The CDR3 is 14 amino acids. DNA of the CDR3: TGTGCCACCCGACGACAGGGAAACACCGGGGAGCTGTTTTTT. Its protein is CATRRQGNTGELFF.

The chain is built from TRBV6-5 and TRBJ1-1; D is ambiguous. This CDR3 has 15 amino acids. Germline values: CDR1 MNHEY, CDR2 SVGAGI. The ends were cut back, 4 bases at V and 6 bases at J, with 18 bases in the middle. The CDR3 loop reads CASSSHPPNRAEAFF. DNA of the CDR3: TGTGCCAGCAGTTCCCACCCCCCCAACCGCGCTGAAGCTTTCTTT.

The chain employs TRBV10-2 and TRBJ2-7; possibly TRBD2 for D (5 bases). V lost 5 bases to trimming and J lost 7 bases, with 15 bases between them. CDR1 and CDR2 from the germline V gene are WSHSY and SAAADI. CDR3 length equals 13 residues. The CDR3, as DNA: TGCGCCAGCAGTTCCGGGAACCCGAAAGAGCAGTACTTC. It is translated as CASSSGNPKEQYF.

The gene calls are TRBV29-1 and TRBJ2-1; D could derive from TRBD1 or TRBD2 (5 bases each). The germline V gene encodes CDR1 SQVTM and CDR2 ANQGSEA. V shed 7 bases and J shed 9 bases, with 7 bases lying between them. The CDR3 spans 9 residues. CDR3 protein: CSGGTEQFF. In DNA form, the CDR3 reads TGCAGCGGGGGGACTGAGCAGTTCTTC.

The V call is TRBV27, the J call TRBJ2-3, with TRBD1 identical over 7 bases. Trimming at V came to 5 bases and at J to 2 bases, leaving 7 bases not matched to a gene. The germline V gene has CDR1 MNHEY and CDR2 SMNVEV (reference sequence). The CDR3 runs 15 residues. CDR3 protein: CASSRRDRSTDTQYF. CDR3 nucleotides: TGTGCCAGCAGTCGCCGGGACAGATCCACAGATACGCAGTATTTT.

The chain recombines TRBV5-4 with TRBJ1-2, with D hard to call. V shed 3 bases and J shed 4 bases, with 10 bases lying between them. The CDR3 length is 13 residues. The germline V gene encodes CDR1 SGHNT and CDR2 YYREEE (reference sequence). The CDR3 DNA reads as TGTGCCAGCAGCTCCGACCCACCCTATGGCTACACCTTC. Translating it yields CASSSDPPYGYTF.

The gene calls are TRBV7-2 and TRBJ2-5; D unresolved. CDR3 length equals 14 residues. Germline V gives CDR1 SGHTA, CDR2 FQGNSA. V lost 1 base, J lost 4 bases, and 10 bases lay in between. This chain's CDR3 is CASSLEGRSETQYF. The CDR3 nucleotides read TGTGCCAGCAGCTTAGAGGGTAGATCAGAGACCCAGTACTTC.

J is TRBJ2-2 and V is TRBV11-2, with TRBD1 identical over 8 bases. The CDR3 totals 16 residues. Germline V gives CDR1 SGHAT, CDR2 FQNNGV. V was pared by 3 bases and J by 0 bases, with 3 bases of the junction left unmatched. As DNA, the CDR3 is TGTGCCAGCAGCTTTAACAGGGGGACGAACACCGGGGAGCTGTTTTTT. Protein: CASSFNRGTNTGELFF.

The chain uses TRBV30 and TRBJ1-2, with TRBD1 identical over 12 bases. Germline-derived CDR1 and CDR2 are GTSNPN and SVGIG (reference sequence). The length of the CDR3 is 15 residues. V dropped 2 bases and J dropped 3; count of bases not matched to a gene: 4. CDR3 sequence: CAWSWDRGQDYGYTF. The CDR3 DNA is TGTGCCTGGAGTTGGGACAGGGGGCAAGACTATGGCTACACCTTC. Together with reference TRBV30 and TRBJ1-2, the CDR3 gives the full variable domain: SQTIHQWPATLVQPVGSPLSLECTVEGTSNPNLYWYRQAAGRGLQLLFYSVGIGQISSEVPQNLSASRPQDRQFILSSKKLLLSDSGFYLCAWSWDRGQDYGYTFGSGTRLTVV.

The chain has TRBV11-3 and TRBJ1-3; no firm D call. The CDR3 loop spans 12 amino acids. Germline V CDR1 and CDR2: SGHNT, YENEEA. V lost 3 bases and J lost 8, with 8 bases in between. As DNA, the CDR3 is TGTGCCAGCAGCTTCCGGTCGGACACCATATATTTT. It encodes CASSFRSDTIYF.

V gene TRBV19 combines with J gene TRBJ1-2; TRBD1 might be the D (5 bases). V was clipped by 7 bases and J by 9 bases, with 27 bases between them. Germline V gives CDR1 LNHDA, CDR2 SQIVND (reference sequence). The CDR3 has 16 residues. The CDR3: CASNNPRDGASESYTF. The DNA of the CDR3 is TGTGCCAGTAACAACCCCCGGGACGGAGCTTCCGAAAGCTACACCTTC. Drawing the rest from reference TRBV19 and TRBJ1-2, the complete variable domain is DGGITQSPKYLFRKEGQNVTLSCEQNLNHDAMYWYRQDPGQGLRLIYYSQIVNDFQKGDIAEGYSVSREKKESFPLTVTSAQKNPTAFYLCASNNPRDGASESYTFGSGTRLTVV.

Remarks on this clone: A junction end diverges from the germline sequence, so it may reflect a read error. V is TRBV7-9 and J is TRBJ2-5; 10 bases align to TRBD1. This CDR3 is 15 amino acids long. The germline gives CDR1 SEHNR, CDR2 FQNEAQ (reference sequence). The CDR3 DNA reads as TGTGCCAGCAGCACCCCCGGGACAGGGGAAGAGATCCAGTACTTC. Its protein is CASSTPGTGEEIQYF.

This clone was seen just once. V gene TRBV5-1 combines with J gene TRBJ2-1; 12 bases are a match to TRBD2. The CDR3 runs 17 residues. Germline values: CDR1 SGHRS, CDR2 YFSETQ. The J segment lost 9 bases and the V segment lost 2 bases, leaving 12 bases of the junction unmatched. The CDR3 bases are TGCGCCAGCAGCTTAAAGAATCGACTAGCGGGAGAGGTTGAGCAGTTCTTC. As protein: CASSLKNRLAGEVEQFF. The full variable domain, with the rest looked up from reference TRBV5-1 and TRBJ2-1, is KAGVTQTPRYLIKTRGQQVTLSCSPISGHRSVSWYQQTPGQGLQFLFEYFSETQRNKGNFPGRFSGRQFSNSRSEMNVSTLELGDSALYLCASSLKNRLAGEVEQFFGPGTRLTVL.

The chain combines TRBV4-1 with TRBJ1-1; 9 bases align to TRBD1. The CDR3 length is 15 residues. Germline loops: CDR1 MGHRA, CDR2 YSYEKL. V dropped 6 bases and J dropped 7; count of bases not matched to a gene: 12. CDR3 protein: CASSLDYRGLGEAFF. The CDR3 DNA sequence: TGCGCCAGCAGTCTTGACTACAGGGGGCTAGGTGAAGCTTTCTTT.

This chain connects TRBV6-4 to TRBJ2-1; D unresolved. Trimming took 3 bases from V and 3 from J, leaving 6 bases between them. CDR1 and CDR2 (germline): MRHNA, SNTAGT. The CDR3 is 13 amino acids. The CDR3 nucleotides are TGTGCCAGCAGTGAGACCGACTACAATGAGCAGTTCTTC. This translates into CASSETDYNEQFF.

V and J are TRBV4-1 and TRBJ1-4; D remains unclear. The CDR3 is made up of 17 amino acids. Germline CDR1 MGHRA, CDR2 YSYEKL. V shed 1 base and J shed 3 bases, with 15 bases lying between them. The CDR3 is CASSQVAVPSANEKLFF. The CDR3 nucleotides are TGCGCCAGCAGCCAAGTCGCGGTCCCGTCGGCTAATGAAAAACTGTTTTTT.

This chain links TRBV4-1 with TRBJ1-1; D is undetermined. This CDR3 spans 15 amino acids. The germline gives CDR1 MGHRA, CDR2 YSYEKL. V was trimmed by 7 bases and J by 1 base, leaving 16 bases between them. CDR3 DNA: TGCGCCAGCACCGGCCCCCAAAGGAGGAACACTGAAGCTTTCTTT. Translating gives CASTGPQRRNTEAFF.